This T cell receptor beta chain is drawn from a study of T cells in Graves' hyperthyroidism and ophthalmopathy. Amplified TCR beta CDR3 regions came from RNA transcripts. The primer set for the first-round RT-PCR of the TCR CDR3 was HTBI. TCRdb analysed the multiplex PCR reads with MiXCR anew, one entry per CDR3 protein. The sample has fewer than 450,000 distinct CDR3 sequences; approximately 18% are singletons. Trimming took 2 bases from V and 3 from J; bases not matched to a gene: 5. CDR3 length: 15 residues. Per the germline V gene, CDR1 is SGDLS and CDR2 is YYNGEE. Diagnosis relied on clinical symptoms, serum thyroxine and TRAb, thyroid ultrasound and orbital computed tomography. This clonotype occurred a few times.

Material: blood. The rearrangement links TRBV9 to TRBJ1-5, with TRBD1 matching over 7 bases. The clonotype comes from a woman aged 25 to 39 with Graves' hyperthyroidism that later progressed to Graves' ophthalmopathy. CDR3 in amino acids: CASSVAGQFNQPQHF. CDR3 nucleotides: TGTGCCAGCAGCGTCGCGGGACAGTTCAATCAGCCCCAGCATTTT.